This TCR beta chain was identified during a study of Ad26.COV2.S vaccination and SARS-CoV-2 variants. Generated by immunoSEQ multiplex PCR, the TCRdb table keeps only in-frame clones and is missing some. Among more than 150,000 clones listed, 87% were seen once. A note on this clone: Its cognate antigen is unknown.

Overall study results and limits: Substantial response breadth was reportedly seen for spike-specific CD8+ and CD4+ T cells after vaccination. Vaccine recipients and placebo recipients showed similar non-spike TCR breadth. Placebo recipients trailed vaccine recipients in spike-specific TCR breadth.

The CDR3 sequence is 15 residues long. The V and J ends lost 0 bases and 4 bases, in that order; junction bases with no gene match: 5. Germline V lookup: CDR1 MRHNA, CDR2 SNTAGT. The chain joins TRBV6-4 to TRBJ1-1; 7 bases line up with TRBD1. Sequences were derived from peripheral blood, sampled after recovery from COVID-19. This clonotype originated in a human donor who had recovered from COVID-19. CDR3 in amino acids: CASSDSPTGITEAFF. CDR3 nucleotides: TGTGCCAGCAGTGACTCCCCGACAGGGATCACTGAAGCTTTCTTT.